Listed below are T cell receptor beta chains from one sample, sequenced in a study of blood T cell repertoires in COVID-19. This table comes from immunoSEQ multiplex PCR, and its TCRdb copy is limited to in-frame clones, with some not included. The table shows approximately 160,000 clones, with roughly 86% occurring only once. What was sequenced was peripheral blood. These receptors were obtained from a man aged 40-49 years who had recovered from COVID-19. Each CDR3 is given with its conserved first and last residue. A D gene is named only where the DNA matches it firmly. The size entry is marked missing in some rows and otherwise reads once, few, many or a size class.

>.|16|TRBJ1-5|TRBV19|TRBD1
CASTQEGTGNNQPQHF
TGTGCCAGTACTCAGGAAGGGACAGGGAACAATCAGCCCCAGCATTTT
>.|14|TRBJ1-1|TRBV3-1/TRBV3-2|.
CASSQGGPQVEAFF
TGTGCCAGCAGCCAAGGGGGGCCGCAGGTTGAAGCTTTCTTT
>.|15|TRBJ1-1|TRBV27|.
CASSPQGGGYTEAFF
TGTGCCAGCAGTCCCCAAGGGGGGGGGTACACTGAAGCTTTCTTT
>few|15|TRBJ1-1|TRBV18|TRBD1
CASSPGTGSFAEAFF
TGTGCCAGCTCACCCGGGACAGGGAGTTTCGCTGAAGCTTTCTTT
>.|13|TRBJ2-5|TRBV15|.
CATAGDFPETQYF
TGTGCCACCGCCGGGGATTTTCCTGAGACCCAGTACTTC
>.|14|TRBJ2-5|TRBV3-1/TRBV3-2|TRBD2
CASSPLAGVETQYF
TGTGCCAGCAGCCCCCTAGCGGGAGTCGAGACCCAGTACTTC
>.|9|TRBJ1-2|TRBV20-1|.
CSARDYYTF
TGCAGTGCAAGGGACTACTACACCTTC
>once|12|TRBJ1-2|TRBV29-1|.
CSVVTGRDGYTF
TGCAGCGTTGTAACGGGGAGGGATGGCTACACCTTC
>.|14|TRBJ1-1|TRBV19|TRBD1
CASSIDRRQGGAFF
TGTGCCAGTAGTATAGATCGAAGACAGGGGGGAGCTTTCTTT
>.|11|TRBJ2-1|TRBV7-9|.
CASSLRNEQFF
TGTGCCAGCAGCTTACGCAATGAGCAGTTCTTC
>.|14|TRBJ1-4|TRBV4-3|.
CASRPTATNEKLFF
TGCGCCAGCAGGCCGACAGCAACTAATGAAAAACTGTTTTTT
>.|15|TRBJ2-5|TRBV7-7|TRBD2
CASSPNSGSRETQYF
TGTGCTAGCAGCCCGAATAGCGGGAGTAGGGAGACCCAGTACTTC
>few|14|TRBJ2-5|TRBV7-9|TRBD2
CASSLGTTQETQYF
TGTGCCAGCAGCTTGGGGACTACTCAAGAGACCCAGTACTTC
>.|15|TRBJ1-4|TRBV11-2|.
CASSSRLATNEKLFF
TGTGCCAGCAGCTCGAGACTTGCAACTAATGAAAAACTGTTTTTT
>.|15|TRBJ1-3|TRBV11-2|.
CASTNVTSPGNTIYF
TGTGCCAGCACCAATGTAACATCTCCTGGAAACACCATATATTTT
>once|15|TRBJ1-2|TRBV3-1/TRBV3-2|.
CASSQAPGGNYGYTF
TGTGCCAGCAGCCAAGCTCCGGGAGGAAATTATGGCTACACCTTC
>.|18|TRBJ2-1|TRBV5-1|.
CASSSDPWGGSSYNEQFF
TGCGCCAGCAGCTCCGACCCCTGGGGCGGAAGCTCCTACAATGAGCAGTTCTTC
>few|13|TRBJ1-1|TRBV12-3/TRBV12-4|.
CASSLGPNAEAFF
TGTGCCAGCAGTTTAGGGCCCAACGCTGAAGCTTTCTTT
>.|16|TRBJ2-6|TRBV15|.
CATSRLGVAGANVLTF
TGTGCCACCAGCAGACTCGGGGTTGCTGGGGCCAACGTCCTGACTTTC
>.|14|TRBJ1-5|TRBV27|.
CASSLLAGNQPQHF
TGTGCCAGCAGTTTACTAGCAGGAAATCAGCCCCAGCATTTT
>.|12|TRBJ2-2|TRBV7-8|.
CASSFTPGELFF
TGTGCCAGCAGCTTCACACCGGGGGAGCTGTTTTTT
>few|14|TRBJ2-7|TRBV20-1|TRBD2
CSASRTSGQREQYF
TGCAGTGCTAGTAGGACTAGTGGGCAACGCGAGCAGTACTTC
>.|15|TRBJ2-7|TRBV27|TRBD2
CASRFETSGAYEQYF
TGTGCCAGCAGGTTCGAGACTAGCGGAGCCTACGAGCAGTACTTC